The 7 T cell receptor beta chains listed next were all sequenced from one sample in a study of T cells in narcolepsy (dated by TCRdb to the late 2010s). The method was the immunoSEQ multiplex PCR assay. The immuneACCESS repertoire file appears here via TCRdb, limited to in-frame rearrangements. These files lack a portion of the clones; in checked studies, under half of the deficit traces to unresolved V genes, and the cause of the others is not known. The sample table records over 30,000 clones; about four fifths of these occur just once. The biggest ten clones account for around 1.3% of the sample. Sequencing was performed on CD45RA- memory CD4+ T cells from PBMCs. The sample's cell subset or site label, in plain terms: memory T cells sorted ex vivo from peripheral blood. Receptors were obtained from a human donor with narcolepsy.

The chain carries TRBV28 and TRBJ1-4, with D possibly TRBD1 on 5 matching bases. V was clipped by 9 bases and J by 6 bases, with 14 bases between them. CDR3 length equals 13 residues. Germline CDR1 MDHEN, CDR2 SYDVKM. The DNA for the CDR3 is TGTGCCAGTAAGACCGGGACTTATGAAAAACTGTTTTTT. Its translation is CASKTGTYEKLFF.

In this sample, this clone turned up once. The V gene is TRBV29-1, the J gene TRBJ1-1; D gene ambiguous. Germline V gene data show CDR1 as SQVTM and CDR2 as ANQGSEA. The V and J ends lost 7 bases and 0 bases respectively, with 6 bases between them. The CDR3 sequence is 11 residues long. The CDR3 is CSGLLNTEAFF. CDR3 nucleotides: TGCAGCGGGCTCTTGAACACTGAAGCTTTCTTT. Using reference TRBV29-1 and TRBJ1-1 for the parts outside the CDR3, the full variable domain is SAVISQKPSRDICQRGTSLTIQCQVDSQVTMMFWYRQQPGQSLTLIATANQGSEATYESGFVIDKFPISRPNLTFSTLTVSNMSPEDSSIYLCSGLLNTEAFFGQGTRLTVV.

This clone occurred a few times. The CDR3 reads CAISESGQPQHF. The DNA of the CDR3 is TGTGCCATCAGTGAGTCGGGTCAGCCCCAGCATTTT. The chain recombines TRBV10-3 with TRBJ1-5, with D unresolved. Looked up from germline, CDR1 is ENHRY and CDR2 is SYGVKD. The CDR3 is 12 residues long. V was cut by 0 bases and J by 6 bases, with 3 bases left in between.

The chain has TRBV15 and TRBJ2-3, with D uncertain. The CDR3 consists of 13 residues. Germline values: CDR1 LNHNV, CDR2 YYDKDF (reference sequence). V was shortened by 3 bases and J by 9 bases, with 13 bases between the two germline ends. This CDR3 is CATSREVGETQYF. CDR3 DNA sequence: TGTGCCACCAGCAGGGAAGTGGGTGAGACGCAGTATTTT.

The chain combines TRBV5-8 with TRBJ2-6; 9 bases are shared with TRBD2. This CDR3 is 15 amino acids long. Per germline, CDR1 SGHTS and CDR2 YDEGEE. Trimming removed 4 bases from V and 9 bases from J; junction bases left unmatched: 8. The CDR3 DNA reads TGTGCCAGCAGCCCCGGGACTAGCCGAATCAACGTCCTGACTTTC. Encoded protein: CASSPGTSRINVLTF.

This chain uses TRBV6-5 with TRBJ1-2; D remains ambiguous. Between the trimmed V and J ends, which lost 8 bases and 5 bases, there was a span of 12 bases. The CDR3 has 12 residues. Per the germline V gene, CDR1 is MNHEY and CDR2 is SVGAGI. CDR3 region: CASGSKRYGYTF. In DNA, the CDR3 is TGTGCCAGCGGGAGCAAGCGGTATGGCTACACCTTC.

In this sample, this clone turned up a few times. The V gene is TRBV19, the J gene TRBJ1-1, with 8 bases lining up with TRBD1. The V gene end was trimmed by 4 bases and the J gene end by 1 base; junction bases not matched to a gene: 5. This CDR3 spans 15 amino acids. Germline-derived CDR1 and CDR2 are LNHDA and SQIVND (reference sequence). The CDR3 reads CASSTQGQANTEAFF. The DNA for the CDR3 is TGTGCCAGTAGTACCCAGGGACAGGCGAACACTGAAGCTTTCTTT.